This passage covers 9 T cell receptor beta chains from one sample sequenced in a study of T-cell memory formation after mild COVID-19. TCRdb recomputed calls from the 5' RACE reads with MiXCR, one row per CDR3 protein. The sample includes 550,000 to 700,000 distinct CDR3 sequences, roughly 18% of them seen just once. What was sequenced was PBMCs or a T cell subset sorted from them (not recorded which). These TCRs come from an adult woman who had mild COVID-19 (a few samples of this study predate the infection). Cell type and time point are not known.

The chain combines TRBV3-1 with TRBJ2-1; possibly TRBD2 for D (6 bases). V lost 1 base to trimming and J lost 9 bases, with 16 bases between them. This CDR3 has 15 amino acids. Looked up from germline, CDR1 is LGHDT and CDR2 is YNNKEL (reference sequence). The CDR3 nucleotides read TGTGCCAGCAGCCAAGGGGCCGGGACTCGTGGTGAGCAGTTCTTC. Its translation is CASSQGAGTRGEQFF.

CDR3: CASLQGKTEAFF. The CDR3 DNA follows: TGTGCCAGTTTACAGGGGAAGACTGAAGCTTTCTTT. The V call is TRBV28, the J call TRBJ1-1; 7 bases align to TRBD1. V trimming: 9 bases; J trimming: 5 bases; junction bases outside the gene matches: 6. In germline, CDR1 is MDHEN, CDR2 SYDVKM. CDR3 length equals 12 residues.

A few counts support this clonotype. The DNA of the CDR3 is TGCGCCAGCAGCCAAGGGGGGGGCCGGGTCACTGAAGCTTTCTTT. Encoded protein: CASSQGGGRVTEAFF. The chain couples TRBV4-3 to TRBJ1-1; a weak D match, TRBD1 (6 bases). The CDR3 is 15 residues long. Per the germline V gene, CDR1 is LGHNA and CDR2 is YSLEER. The ends were cut back, 1 base at V and 4 bases at J, with 13 bases in the middle.

The chain recombines TRBV12-3 or TRBV12-4 with TRBJ1-5, with D unresolved. The CDR3 sequence is 15 residues long. The V end lost 5 bases, the J end lost 0 bases, and 11 bases lay between the germline ends. CDR3 sequence (DNA): TGTGCCAGCAGTCTCTGGGAATATAGCAATCAGCCCCAGCATTTT. It encodes CASSLWEYSNQPQHF.

This clonotype was counted ten times or more. The chain carries TRBV7-9 and TRBJ1-4, with 7 bases fitting TRBD1. Losses at the gene ends were 4 bases for V and 15 bases for J; bases not matched to a gene: 8. Germline CDR1 and CDR2: SEHNR and FQNEAQ (reference sequence). The CDR3 sequence is 12 residues long. Here the CDR3 DNA reads TGTGCCAGCAGCTCAGCGACAGGGTCGGTGTTTTTT. This sequence encodes CASSSATGSVFF.

This clonotype was seen ten or more times. The chain recombines TRBV10-3 with TRBJ2-1; 10 nucleotides align to TRBD2. V lost 8 bases, J lost 7 bases, and 11 bases stayed unmatched. Per germline, CDR1 ENHRY and CDR2 SYGVKD. There are 15 residues in the CDR3. In DNA form, the CDR3 reads TGTGCCATCTCCGTGTCTAGCGGGAGTTGGAATGAGCAGTTCTTC. It yields the protein CAISVSSGSWNEQFF.

This clonotype has more than one count but fewer than ten. This rearrangement joins TRBV20-1 to TRBJ2-1, with unresolved D. CDR1 and CDR2 from the germline V gene are DFQATT and SNEGSKA (reference sequence). The length of the CDR3 is 11 residues. The V and J ends lost 3 bases and 7 bases respectively, with 7 bases between them. The CDR3 nucleotides read TGCAGTGCTAGTGAAACAAATGAGCAGTTCTTC. Translation: CSASETNEQFF.

This clonotype has only a few counts. The rearrangement joins TRBV18 to TRBJ2-1; TRBD1 aligns across 7 bases. The CDR3 length is 15 residues. CDR1 KGHSH and CDR2 LQKENI come from the germline V gene. J gave up 12 bases and V 0 bases, and 11 bases lay outside the gene matches. CDR3 region: CASSPPETGSRVQFF. The CDR3 nucleotides are TGTGCCAGCTCACCACCGGAGACAGGGTCAAGAGTGCAGTTCTTC.

The sample holds many counts of this clonotype. The rearrangement links TRBV7-2 to TRBJ2-1, with no clear D. Trimming removed 0 bases at V and 4 bases at J, with 4 bases between. This CDR3 is built from 13 residues. The germline V gene encodes CDR1 SGHTA and CDR2 FQGNSA. CDR3 region: CASSLASYNEQFF. The DNA for the CDR3 is TGTGCCAGCAGCTTAGCGTCTTACAATGAGCAGTTCTTC.